These 9 T cell receptor beta chains were all obtained from the same sample, sequenced in a study of CD8 T cells in Susac syndrome. RNA, at about 0.5 to 1 ug, was reverse transcribed with random hexamers. Via MiXCR, TCRdb re-called the immunoSEQ multiplex PCR reads, giving one row per CDR3 protein. In the table there are 190,000 or so distinct CDR3 sequences, 95% of which are singletons. The specimen sequenced was CD4+ T cells from PBMCs. Receptor source: a human donor with multiple sclerosis.

The chain couples TRBV3-1 to TRBJ2-3; possible D gene TRBD2, 5 bases. Trimming left V 2 bases short and J 0 bases short, with 12 bases between. Germline V lookup: CDR1 LGHDT, CDR2 YNNKEL (reference sequence). CDR3 length equals 16 residues. This chain's CDR3 is CASSQLPLASTDTQYF. The CDR3 region has the DNA TGTGCCAGCAGCCAACTACCCCTAGCTAGCACAGATACGCAGTATTTT.

The CDR3 here is CASSEGTGPYGYTF. CDR3 DNA sequence: TGTGCCAGCAGCGAGGGGACGGGACCTTATGGCTACACCTTC. The rearrangement uses TRBV9 and TRBJ1-2; TRBD1 is a possible D gene (5 bases). The germline CDR1 and CDR2 sequences are SGDLS and YYNGEE. The CDR3 runs to 14 residues. Trimming stripped 3 bases from V and 5 bases from J, with 14 bases between.

This sequence joins TRBV20-1 and TRBJ1-1, with 7 nucleotides matching TRBD1. V lost 6 bases to trimming and J lost 8 bases; unmatched junction nucleotides: 9. Germline assignment: CDR1 DFQATT and CDR2 SNEGSKA (reference sequence). The CDR3 sequence is 12 residues long. CDR3 nucleotide sequence: TGCAGTGCCCGGAGACAGGGTCAGGAAGCTTTCTTT. Encoded protein: CSARRQGQEAFF.

Written as DNA, the CDR3 is TGTGCCACCAGCAGCAGAGATCGGCAGATTTACGAGCAGTACTTC. Translated, it gives CATSSRDRQIYEQYF. The J gene is TRBJ2-7, the V gene TRBV15; D is ambiguous. Germline V gene lookup returns CDR1 LNHNV and CDR2 YYDKDF (reference sequence). V was pared by 3 bases and J by 4 bases, with 16 bases between. The CDR3 is made up of 15 amino acids.

The chain is built from TRBV20-1 and TRBJ1-1; D gene ambiguous. Trimming took off 6 bases at V and 4 bases at J, with 12 bases between the two ends. Germline values: CDR1 DFQATT, CDR2 SNEGSKA (reference sequence). The CDR3 is 12 amino acids. CDR3 sequence (DNA): TGCAGTGCCTCGACGGCGGGCACTGAAGCTTTCTTT. It yields the protein CSASTAGTEAFF.

This clonotype was observed a single time. This chain links TRBV7-2 with TRBJ2-7; TRBD1 aligns across 8 bases. Germline lookup yields CDR1 SGHTA and CDR2 FQGNSA. This CDR3 comprises 14 residues. Unmatched junction bases numbered 7, after V lost 5 bases and J lost 4 bases. The DNA of the CDR3 is TGTGCCAGCAGCCCGCGGACAGGGAGTTACGAGCAGTACGTC. Translating it yields CASSPRTGSYEQYV.

This chain joins TRBV3-1 and TRBJ2-6, with 8 bases lining up with TRBD1. Trimming at V came to 4 bases and at J to 0 bases, leaving 5 bases not matched to a gene. Per germline, CDR1 LGHDT and CDR2 YNNKEL (reference sequence). CDR3 length: 17 residues. The chain's CDR3 is CASSRTGTGSGANVLTF. The CDR3 region has the DNA TGTGCCAGCAGCCGCACCGGGACAGGCTCTGGGGCCAACGTCCTGACTTTC.

The chain joins TRBV4-2 to TRBJ2-1, with D tentatively TRBD2 (7 bases). The CDR3 contains 15 residues. From germline, CDR1 is LGHNA and CDR2 YNFKEQ. The V end lost 1 base, the J end lost 2 bases, and 9 bases lay between the germline ends. The DNA of the CDR3 is TGTGCCAGCAGCCAAGTGGGGGGGCCCTACAATGAGCAGTTCTTC. This sequence encodes CASSQVGGPYNEQFF.

V and J are TRBV20-1 and TRBJ1-2; 10 bases align to TRBD1. This CDR3 contains 13 residues. Germline CDR1 reads DFQATT; CDR2 reads SNEGSKA (reference sequence). V was clipped by 6 bases and J by 2 bases; unmatched bases: 3. The CDR3 coding sequence is TGCAGTGCCGGGGGACAGGGGAACTATGGCTACACCTTC. This codes for CSAGGQGNYGYTF.